Listed below are T cell receptor beta chains from one sample, sequenced in a study of beta chain features in type 1 diabetes. Only in-frame clones appear in the TCRdb table, and some are missing; sequencing was by immunoSEQ multiplex PCR. The sample includes under 350,000 clones, over 11% of them seen just once. The source material was naive CD4+ T cells from blood. Source of these receptors: a man aged 25 to 40 with type 1 diabetes. CDR3s include the opening cysteine and the closing phenylalanine or tryptophan. A D gene is named only where the DNA matches it firmly. Clone size is not always given. Where it is, it says once, few, many or a class for expanded clones.

V gene,D gene,J gene,clone size,CDR3 protein,CDR3 DNA
TRBV30,TRBD1,TRBJ1-1,few,CAWGGQGSGTEAFF,TGTGCCTGGGGGGGACAGGGGAGCGGCACTGAAGCTTTCTTT
TRBV28,.,TRBJ2-7,.,CASSSPSSGREQYF,TGTGCCAGCAGTTCCCCCTCCTCAGGGCGCGAGCAGTACTTC
TRBV30,.,TRBJ1-2,few,CAWSPAGRQDYGYTF,TGTGCCTGGAGTCCCGCGGGCCGACAAGACTATGGCTACACCTTC
TRBV18,.,TRBJ1-5,few,CASSPPEGDQPQHF,TGTGCCAGCTCACCACCGGAAGGGGATCAGCCCCAGCATTTT
TRBV6-6,.,TRBJ2-7,few,CASSYGTGNYEQYF,TGTGCCAGCAGTTACGGTACGGGAAACTACGAGCAGTACTTC
TRBV19,TRBD2,TRBJ2-2,few,CASSSGLAGDTGELFF,TGTGCCAGTAGTTCTGGACTAGCGGGAGACACCGGGGAGCTGTTTTTT
TRBV4-1,.,TRBJ1-2,.,CASSQDNRVDYGYTF,TGCGCCAGCAGCCAAGATAACCGGGTCGACTATGGCTACACCTTC
TRBV30,.,TRBJ1-5,few,CAWAGSSNQPQHF,TGTGCCTGGGCCGGGTCTAGCAATCAGCCCCAGCATTTT
TRBV2,TRBD2,TRBJ2-1,few,CASSDANPTSGSTYNEQFF,TGTGCCAGCAGTGACGCTAATCCCACTAGCGGGAGTACCTACAATGAGCAGTTCTTC
TRBV6-5,TRBD2,TRBJ2-1,.,CASSYGLADNEQFF,TGTGCCAGCAGTTACGGCCTAGCGGACAATGAGCAGTTCTTC
TRBV7-2,TRBD2,TRBJ2-3,.,CASSLGQRGSTDTQYF,TGTGCCAGCAGCTTAGGGCAGCGGGGTAGCACAGATACGCAGTATTTT
TRBV28,TRBD2,TRBJ2-1,few,CATNLGTSGRNEQFF,TGTGCCACGAATCTCGGGACTAGCGGGAGAAATGAGCAGTTCTTC
TRBV18,TRBD1,TRBJ1-2,.,CASSPWDSLDYGYTF,TGTGCCAGCTCACCCTGGGACAGCTTGGACTATGGCTACACCTTC
TRBV7-2,.,TRBJ2-7,.,CASRSSSAYEQYF,TGTGCCAGCAGATCTTCTAGCGCCTACGAGCAGTACTTC
TRBV19,TRBD1,TRBJ1-2,few,CASSTGQDFPNYGYTF,TGTGCCAGTAGTACCGGACAGGACTTTCCTAACTATGGCTACACCTTC
TRBV7-9,TRBD1,TRBJ2-2,.,CASSPPGQGRATGELFF,TGTGCCAGCAGCCCTCCGGGACAGGGAAGGGCCACCGGGGAGCTGTTTTTT
TRBV5-1,.,TRBJ2-6,.,CASSLQASSGANVLTF,TGCGCCAGCAGCTTACAGGCGAGCTCTGGGGCCAACGTCCTGACTTTC
TRBV29-1,.,TRBJ2-2,.,CSVGAGSGELFF,TGCAGCGTAGGGGCAGGGTCCGGGGAGCTGTTTTTT
TRBV18,.,TRBJ2-5,few,CASSADSRETQYF,TGTGCCAGCTCAGCGGACAGTAGAGAGACCCAGTACTTC
TRBV2,.,TRBJ2-1,.,CASSSQGLSYNEQFF,TGTGCCAGCAGTTCACAGGGTTTATCCTACAATGAGCAGTTCTTC
TRBV25-1,.,TRBJ1-4,few,CASSELAGIATNEKLFF,TGTGCCAGCAGTGAGCTCGCAGGGATTGCAACTAATGAAAAACTGTTTTTT
TRBV7-7,TRBD1,TRBJ2-2,few,CCHRGPGELFF,TGTTGCCACAGGGGTCCCGGGGAGCTGTTTTTT
TRBV6-5,TRBD1,TRBJ2-1,.,CASGGTGGNEQFF,TGTGCCAGCGGTGGGACAGGGGGCAATGAGCAGTTCTTC
TRBV28,.,TRBJ2-7,.,CASSGLRYEQYF,TGTGCCAGTTCGGGACTCCGCTACGAGCAGTACTTC
TRBV5-4,.,TRBJ2-3,few,CASSSPPPSDTQYF,TGTGCCAGCAGCTCCCCTCCCCCCTCCGATACGCAGTATTTT
TRBV6-1,TRBD1,TRBJ1-2,.,CASSRDRASVYGYTF,TGTGCCAGCAGTCGGGACAGAGCCTCTGTCTATGGCTACACCTTC
TRBV6-6,.,TRBJ1-1,few,CASSRQQEAFF,TGTGCCAGCAGTCGACAGCAAGAGGCTTTCTTT
TRBV6-4,TRBD1,TRBJ2-3,.,CASSDERTGGTDTQYF,TGTGCCAGCAGTGACGAGAGGACAGGGGGCACAGATACGCAGTATTTT
TRBV30,.,TRBJ2-1,.,CAWSRGSSYNEQFF,TGTGCCTGGAGTAGGGGTAGCTCCTACAATGAGCAGTTCTTC
TRBV27,TRBD1,TRBJ2-7,.,CASSSGQGLQQYF,TGTGCCAGCAGTTCCGGACAGGGGTTACAGCAGTACTTC
TRBV30,.,TRBJ2-7,few,CAWSVRFGGINEQYF,TGTGCCTGGAGTGTAAGGTTTGGCGGGATAAACGAGCAGTACTTC
TRBV28,.,TRBJ2-1,.,CASSSNEQFF,TGTGCCAGCAGTTCGAATGAGCAGTTCTTC
TRBV7-2,TRBD1,TRBJ2-3,few,CASSDQGARDTQYF,TGTGCCAGCAGCGACCAGGGGGCGAGGGATACGCAGTATTTT
TRBV7-3,.,TRBJ2-2,.,CASSFLHTGELFF,TGTGCCAGCAGCTTTCTTCACACCGGGGAGCTGTTTTTT
TRBV29-1,.,TRBJ1-4,.,CSVRTNLGSNEKLFF,TGCAGCGTAAGGACAAACCTCGGTTCTAATGAAAAACTGTTTTTT
TRBV18,.,TRBJ2-1,few,CASSPLELYNEQFF,TGTGCCAGCTCACCCCTAGAGTTATACAATGAGCAGTTCTTC
TRBV10-3,.,TRBJ2-1,.,CAISESTEQFF,TGTGCCATCAGTGAGTCCACAGAGCAGTTCTTC
TRBV5-1,.,TRBJ2-1,.,CASSLVFDRDYNEQFF,TGCGCCAGCAGCTTGGTCTTCGACCGGGATTACAATGAGCAGTTCTTC
TRBV6-1,.,TRBJ2-1,few,CASSTRQSSYNEQFF,TGTGCCAGCAGTACCAGACAAAGCTCCTACAATGAGCAGTTCTTC
TRBV14,.,TRBJ2-3,few,CASSQDWAEGGTDTQYF,TGTGCCAGCAGCCAAGATTGGGCCGAGGGGGGCACAGATACGCAGTATTTT
TRBV5-1,TRBD2,TRBJ2-7,few,CASSSISSGRTNEQYF,TGCGCCAGCAGCTCCATATCTAGCGGGAGGACCAACGAGCAGTACTTC